These 8 T cell receptor beta chains originate from one sample sequenced in a study of cytomegalovirus exposure and HLA in healthy donors. Both 60 Vbeta primers and 13 Jbeta primers went into the PCR. The table came from immunoSEQ multiplex PCR; TCRdb's copy has only in-frame clones and leaves some out. There are 180,000 or so clones in the sample; more than 75% occur only once, and 1.5% lies in the top ten. Sequencing used PBMCs. Every receptor here comes from a man in his forties or fifties in good health and CMV-seronegative.

This clone was counted once. V is TRBV6-6 and J is TRBJ2-7, with 7 positions matching TRBD1. CDR1 MNHNY and CDR2 SVGAGI come from the germline V gene (reference sequence). This CDR3 region has 16 residues. The V gene end was trimmed by 7 bases and the J gene end by 3 bases; junction bases not matched to a gene: 15. The CDR3 region has the DNA TGTGCCAGCAACGTTAGACAGGGTAGCCCTCTCTACGAGCAGTACTTC. It codes for CASNVRQGSPLYEQYF.

V and J are TRBV30 and TRBJ2-3; D is possibly TRBD2 (5 bases). This CDR3 has 13 residues. CDR1 is GTSNPN and CDR2 is SVGIG in the germline V gene (reference sequence). V lost 5 bases, J lost 8 bases, and 17 bases lay in between. The CDR3 spells CAWDVTTAGTQYF. Here the CDR3 DNA reads TGTGCCTGGGATGTGACAACCGCGGGTACGCAGTATTTT.

This chain links TRBV2 with TRBJ2-7, with 13 bases lining up with TRBD2. Germline V gene data show CDR1 as SNHLY and CDR2 as FYNNEI. This CDR3 is built from 15 residues. V trimming: 5 bases; J trimming: 4 bases; junction bases outside the gene matches: 5. DNA for the CDR3: TGTGCCAGCAGTCAAGGACTAGCGGGGGCATACGAGCAGTACTTC. Its protein product is CASSQGLAGAYEQYF. The full variable domain, completed using reference TRBV2 and TRBJ2-7, is EPEVTQTPSHQVTQMGQEVILRCVPISNHLYFYWYRQILGQKVEFLVSFYNNEISEKSEIFDDQFSVERPDGSNFTLKIRSTKLEDSAMYFCASSQGLAGAYEQYFGPGTRLTVT.

The chain has TRBV30 and TRBJ2-7, with D possibly matching TRBD1 (6 bases). This CDR3 has 14 amino acids. V lost 1 base, J lost 2 bases, and 12 bases lay in between. Germline V gene lookup returns CDR1 GTSNPN and CDR2 SVGIG (reference sequence). CDR3 residues: CAWSGTAGAYEQYF. The CDR3 DNA is TGTGCCTGGAGTGGTACAGCAGGGGCCTACGAGCAGTACTTC.

V gene TRBV7-9 combines with J gene TRBJ1-2; 7 nucleotides line up with TRBD1. CDR3 size: 19 residues. Trimming removed 2 bases from V and 3 bases from J; junction bases left unmatched: 18. From germline, CDR1 is SEHNR and CDR2 FQNEAQ (reference sequence). The CDR3: CASSLYSTAVDRTYYGYTF. The CDR3 nucleotides read TGTGCCAGCAGCTTATACTCGACGGCGGTGGACAGGACATACTATGGCTACACCTTC.

This sequence joins TRBV5-4 and TRBJ2-3, with 7 bases lining up with TRBD2. CDR3 length: 16 residues. Germline V lookup: CDR1 SGHNT, CDR2 YYREEE (reference sequence). V was pared by 4 bases and J by 0 bases, with 8 bases of the junction left unmatched. This CDR3 is CASSRAGLTSTDTQYF. The CDR3 nucleotides read TGTGCCAGCAGCCGAGCGGGGCTAACTAGCACAGATACGCAGTATTTT.

The chain joins TRBV30 to TRBJ2-3; 9 nucleotides line up with TRBD1. Germline V gene lookup returns CDR1 GTSNPN and CDR2 SVGIG (reference sequence). The CDR3 is made up of 13 amino acids. The junction had 4 bases not matched to a gene; V was cut back by 5 bases and J by 4 bases. The CDR3 region is CAWVRQGADTQYF. The CDR3 DNA sequence: TGTGCCTGGGTAAGACAGGGGGCAGATACGCAGTATTTT.

V gene TRBV5-8 combines with J gene TRBJ2-5; D unresolved. The germline V and J ends were trimmed by 1 base and 2 bases, with 9 bases remaining between them. The CDR3 sequence is 14 residues long. The germline V gene has CDR1 SGHTS and CDR2 YDEGEE. The CDR3 protein is CASSLSQIQETQYF. CDR3 DNA sequence: TGTGCCAGCAGCTTGTCTCAGATTCAAGAGACCCAGTACTTC.